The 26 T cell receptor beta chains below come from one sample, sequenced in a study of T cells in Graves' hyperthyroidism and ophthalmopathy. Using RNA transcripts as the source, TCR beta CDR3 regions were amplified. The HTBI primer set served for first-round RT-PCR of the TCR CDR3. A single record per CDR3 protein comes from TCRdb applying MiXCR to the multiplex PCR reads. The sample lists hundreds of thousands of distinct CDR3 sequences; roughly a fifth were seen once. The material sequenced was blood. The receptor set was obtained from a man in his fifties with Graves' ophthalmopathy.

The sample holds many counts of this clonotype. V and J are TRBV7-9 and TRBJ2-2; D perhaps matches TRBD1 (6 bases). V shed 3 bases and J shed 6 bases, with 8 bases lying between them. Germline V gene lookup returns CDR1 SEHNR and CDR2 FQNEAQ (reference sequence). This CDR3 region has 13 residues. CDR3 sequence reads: CASSFTGSGELFF. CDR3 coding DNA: TGTGCCAGCAGCTTCACAGGGTCCGGGGAGCTGTTTTTT.

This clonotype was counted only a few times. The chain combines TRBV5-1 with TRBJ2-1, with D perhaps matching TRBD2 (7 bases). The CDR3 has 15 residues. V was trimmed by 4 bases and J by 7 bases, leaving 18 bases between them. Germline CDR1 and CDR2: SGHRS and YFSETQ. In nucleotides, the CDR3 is TGCGCCAGCAGCCCCCAGGGGCGGCGGGAGAATGAGCAGTTCTTC. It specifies CASSPQGRRENEQFF. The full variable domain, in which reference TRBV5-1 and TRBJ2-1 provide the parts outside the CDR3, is KAGVTQTPRYLIKTRGQQVTLSCSPISGHRSVSWYQQTPGQGLQFLFEYFSETQRNKGNFPGRFSGRQFSNSRSEMNVSTLELGDSALYLCASSPQGRRENEQFFGPGTRLTVL.

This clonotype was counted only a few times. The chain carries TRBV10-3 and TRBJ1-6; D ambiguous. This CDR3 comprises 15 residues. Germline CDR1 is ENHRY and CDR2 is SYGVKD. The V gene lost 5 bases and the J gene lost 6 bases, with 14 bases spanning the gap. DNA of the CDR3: TGTGCCATCAGTACAACGCCGGGCCTTAATTCACCCCTCCACTTT. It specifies CAISTTPGLNSPLHF.

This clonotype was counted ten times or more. CDR3 region: CASSSRDLGWGEQYF. The CDR3 DNA reads as TGTGCCAGCAGCTCGCGGGACTTGGGATGGGGCGAGCAGTACTTC. The chain combines TRBV7-9 with TRBJ2-7, with D possibly being TRBD2 (6 bases). There are 15 residues in the CDR3. V was cut by 4 bases and J by 6 bases, with 19 bases left in between. Germline V gives CDR1 SEHNR, CDR2 FQNEAQ (reference sequence).

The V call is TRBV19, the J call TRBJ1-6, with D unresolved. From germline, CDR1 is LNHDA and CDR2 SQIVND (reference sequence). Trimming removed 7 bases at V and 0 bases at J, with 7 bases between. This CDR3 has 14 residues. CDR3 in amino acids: CASTQSSYNSPLHF. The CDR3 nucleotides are TGTGCCAGTACCCAGAGCTCCTATAATTCACCCCTCCACTTT.

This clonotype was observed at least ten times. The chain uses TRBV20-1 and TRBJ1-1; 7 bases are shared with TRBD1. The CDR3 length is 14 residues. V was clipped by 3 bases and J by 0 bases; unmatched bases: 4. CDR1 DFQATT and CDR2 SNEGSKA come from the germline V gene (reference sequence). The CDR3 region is CSASRGQLNTEAFF. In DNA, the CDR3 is TGCAGTGCTAGCCGGGGACAGTTGAACACTGAAGCTTTCTTT.

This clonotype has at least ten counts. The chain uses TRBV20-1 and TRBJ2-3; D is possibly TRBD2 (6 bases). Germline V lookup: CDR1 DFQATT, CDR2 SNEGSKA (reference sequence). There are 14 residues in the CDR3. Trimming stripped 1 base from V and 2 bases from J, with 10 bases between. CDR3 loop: CSARVLAITDTQYF. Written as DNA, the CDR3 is TGCAGTGCTAGAGTACTAGCCATCACAGATACGCAGTATTTT.

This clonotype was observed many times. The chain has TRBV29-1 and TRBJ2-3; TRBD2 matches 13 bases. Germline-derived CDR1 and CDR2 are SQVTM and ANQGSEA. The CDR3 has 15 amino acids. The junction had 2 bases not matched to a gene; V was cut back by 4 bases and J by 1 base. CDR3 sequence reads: CSVGLAGGGTDTQYF. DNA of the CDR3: TGCAGCGTTGGACTAGCGGGAGGAGGCACAGATACGCAGTATTTT.

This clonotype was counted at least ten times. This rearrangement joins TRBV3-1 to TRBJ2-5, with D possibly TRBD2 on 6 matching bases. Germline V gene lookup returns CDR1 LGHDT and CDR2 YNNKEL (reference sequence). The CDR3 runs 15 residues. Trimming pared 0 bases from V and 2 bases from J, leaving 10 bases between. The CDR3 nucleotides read TGTGCCAGCAGCCAAGATGCGGGGCCTCAAGAGACCCAGTACTTC. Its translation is CASSQDAGPQETQYF.

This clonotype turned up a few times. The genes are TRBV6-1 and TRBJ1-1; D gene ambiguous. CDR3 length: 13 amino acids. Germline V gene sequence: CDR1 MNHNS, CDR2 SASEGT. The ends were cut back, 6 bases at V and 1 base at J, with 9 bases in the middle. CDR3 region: CASRTGRNTEAFF. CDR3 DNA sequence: TGTGCCAGCAGAACCGGTAGGAACACTGAAGCTTTCTTT.

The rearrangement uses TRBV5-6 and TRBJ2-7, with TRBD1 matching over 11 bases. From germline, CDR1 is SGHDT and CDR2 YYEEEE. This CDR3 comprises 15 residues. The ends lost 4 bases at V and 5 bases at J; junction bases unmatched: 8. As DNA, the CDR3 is TGTGCCAGCAGCCCCCGGGGACAGGGGGACCACGAGCAGTACTTC. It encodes CASSPRGQGDHEQYF. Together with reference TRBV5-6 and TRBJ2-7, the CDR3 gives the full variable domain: DAGVTQSPTHLIKTRGQQVTLRCSPKSGHDTVSWYQQALGQGPQFIFQYYEEEERQRGNFPDRFSGHQFPNYSSELNVNALLLGDSALYLCASSPRGQGDHEQYFGPGTRLTVT.

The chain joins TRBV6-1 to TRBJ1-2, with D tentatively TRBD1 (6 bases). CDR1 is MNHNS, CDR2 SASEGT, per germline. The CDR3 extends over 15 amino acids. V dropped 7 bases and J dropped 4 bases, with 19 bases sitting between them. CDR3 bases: TGTGCCAGCAACCCCCGGGACGGGGGCTCCTATGGCTACACCTTC. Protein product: CASNPRDGGSYGYTF.

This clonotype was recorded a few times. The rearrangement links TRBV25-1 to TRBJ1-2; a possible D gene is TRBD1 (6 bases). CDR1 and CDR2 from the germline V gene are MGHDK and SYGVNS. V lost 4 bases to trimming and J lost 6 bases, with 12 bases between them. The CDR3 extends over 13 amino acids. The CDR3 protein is CASSVVGGDGYTF. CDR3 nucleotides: TGTGCCAGCAGTGTAGTGGGGGGCGATGGCTACACCTTC.

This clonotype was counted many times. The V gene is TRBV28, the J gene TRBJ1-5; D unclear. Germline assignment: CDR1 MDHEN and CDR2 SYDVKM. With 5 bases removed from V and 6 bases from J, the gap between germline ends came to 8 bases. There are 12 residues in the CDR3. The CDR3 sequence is CASSEGIQPQHF. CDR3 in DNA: TGTGCCAGCAGTGAAGGGATTCAGCCCCAGCATTTT.

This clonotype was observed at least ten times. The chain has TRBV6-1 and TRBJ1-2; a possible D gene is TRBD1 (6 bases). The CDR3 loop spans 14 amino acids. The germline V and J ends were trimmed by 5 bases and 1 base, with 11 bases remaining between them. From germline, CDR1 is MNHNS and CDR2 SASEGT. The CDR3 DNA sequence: TGTGCCAGCAGTCGGACAGAGGTTAACTATGGCTACACCTTC. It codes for CASSRTEVNYGYTF.

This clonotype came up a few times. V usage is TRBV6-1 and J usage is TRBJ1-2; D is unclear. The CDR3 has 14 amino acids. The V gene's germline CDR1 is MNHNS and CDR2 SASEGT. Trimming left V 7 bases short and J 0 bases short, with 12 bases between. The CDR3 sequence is CASMRAASNYGYTF. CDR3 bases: TGTGCCAGCATGCGGGCAGCATCTAACTATGGCTACACCTTC.

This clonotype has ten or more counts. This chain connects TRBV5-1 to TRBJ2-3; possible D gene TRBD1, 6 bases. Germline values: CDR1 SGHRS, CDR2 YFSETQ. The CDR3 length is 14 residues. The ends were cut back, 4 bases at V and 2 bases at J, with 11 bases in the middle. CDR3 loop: CASSLDRYTDTQYF. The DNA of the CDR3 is TGCGCCAGCAGCCTCGACAGGTACACAGATACGCAGTATTTT. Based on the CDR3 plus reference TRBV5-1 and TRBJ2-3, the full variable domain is KAGVTQTPRYLIKTRGQQVTLSCSPISGHRSVSWYQQTPGQGLQFLFEYFSETQRNKGNFPGRFSGRQFSNSRSEMNVSTLELGDSALYLCASSLDRYTDTQYFGPGTRLTVL.

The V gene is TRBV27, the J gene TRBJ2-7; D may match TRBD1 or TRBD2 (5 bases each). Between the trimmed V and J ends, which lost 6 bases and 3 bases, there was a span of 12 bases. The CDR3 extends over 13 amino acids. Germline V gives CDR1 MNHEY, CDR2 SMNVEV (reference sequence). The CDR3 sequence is CASSKGTDYEQYF. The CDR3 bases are TGTGCCAGCAGCAAAGGGACGGACTACGAGCAGTACTTC.

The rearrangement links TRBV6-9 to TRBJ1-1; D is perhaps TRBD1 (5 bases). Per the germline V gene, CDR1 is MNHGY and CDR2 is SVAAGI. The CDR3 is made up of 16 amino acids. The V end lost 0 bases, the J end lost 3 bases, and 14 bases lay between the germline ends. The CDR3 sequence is CASSYSIPGPYTEAFF. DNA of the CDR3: TGTGCCAGCAGTTATTCGATCCCGGGACCGTACACTGAAGCTTTCTTT.

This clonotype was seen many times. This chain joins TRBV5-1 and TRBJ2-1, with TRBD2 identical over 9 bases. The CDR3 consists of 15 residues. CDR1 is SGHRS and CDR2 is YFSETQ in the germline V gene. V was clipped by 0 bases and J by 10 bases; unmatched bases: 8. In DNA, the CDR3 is TGCGCCAGCAGCTTGGCTGGCGGGAGGGCAGGGGAGCAGTTCTTC. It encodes CASSLAGGRAGEQFF.

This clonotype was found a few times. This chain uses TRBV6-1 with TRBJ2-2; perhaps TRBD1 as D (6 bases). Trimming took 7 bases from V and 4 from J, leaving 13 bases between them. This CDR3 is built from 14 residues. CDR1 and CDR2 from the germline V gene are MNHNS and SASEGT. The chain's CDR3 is CASNSIGGTGELFF. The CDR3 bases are TGTGCCAGCAACTCTATAGGGGGCACCGGGGAGCTGTTTTTT.

For the CDR3, the DNA is TGTGCCAGCTCACCATCCAGCGCGAACACCGGGGAGCTGTTTTTT. Translating gives CASSPSSANTGELFF. The chain carries TRBV18 and TRBJ2-2, with unresolved D. With 2 bases removed from V and 0 bases from J, the gap between germline ends came to 7 bases. The germline CDR1 and CDR2 sequences are KGHSH and LQKENI. The CDR3 extends over 15 amino acids.

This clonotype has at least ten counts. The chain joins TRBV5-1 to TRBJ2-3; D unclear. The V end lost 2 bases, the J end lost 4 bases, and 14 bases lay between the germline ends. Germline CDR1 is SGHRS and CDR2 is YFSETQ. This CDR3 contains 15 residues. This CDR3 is CASSFVGPTSDTQYF. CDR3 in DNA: TGCGCCAGCAGCTTTGTTGGCCCCACGTCAGATACGCAGTATTTT.

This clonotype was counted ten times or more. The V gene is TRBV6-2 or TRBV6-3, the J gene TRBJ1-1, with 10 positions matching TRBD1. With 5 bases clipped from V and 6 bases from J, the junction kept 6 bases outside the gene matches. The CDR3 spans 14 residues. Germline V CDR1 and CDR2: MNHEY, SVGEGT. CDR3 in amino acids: CASSTDRGFSEAFF. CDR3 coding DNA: TGTGCCAGCAGTACGGACAGGGGGTTCTCTGAAGCTTTCTTT.

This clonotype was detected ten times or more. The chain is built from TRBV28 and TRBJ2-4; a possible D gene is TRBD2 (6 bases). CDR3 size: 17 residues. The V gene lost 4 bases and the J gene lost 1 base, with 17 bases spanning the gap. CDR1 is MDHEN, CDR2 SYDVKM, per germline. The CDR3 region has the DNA TGTGCCAGCAGTTCCCCGGCGGAGGGATCCGCCAAAAACATTCAGTACTTC. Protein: CASSSPAEGSAKNIQYF.

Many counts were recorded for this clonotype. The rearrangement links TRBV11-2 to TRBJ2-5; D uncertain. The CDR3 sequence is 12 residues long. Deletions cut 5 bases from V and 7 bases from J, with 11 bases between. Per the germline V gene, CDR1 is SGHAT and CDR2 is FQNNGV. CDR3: CASSPGLRTQYF. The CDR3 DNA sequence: TGTGCCAGCAGCCCGGGTCTGCGGACCCAGTACTTC.